This is a list of T cell receptor beta chains from one sample in a study of shared clonotypes between healthy human individuals. Produced via immunoSEQ multiplex PCR; TCRdb's table is partial and in-frame only. The table lists a few million clones, just under 95% of them singletons. The sample taken for sequencing was naive CD4+ T cells from PBMCs. Source of these receptors: a man between 18 and 35 years old in good health. Some clones in this sample may be carry-over from other donors' samples. The CDR3 runs from the conserved cysteine through the conserved F or W. D genes are given only for firm matches. Clone sizes are given selectively: once, few, many, or a class where the clone is expanded.

cdr3_aa: CASSSGPLYGYTF
cdr3_nt: TGTGCCAGCAGCTCGGGGCCACTCTATGGCTACACCTTC
d_call: .
j_call: TRBJ1-2
clone_size: .
v_call: TRBV9

cdr3_aa: CASSETQVSSWETQYF
cdr3_nt: TGCGCCAGCAGCGAAACGCAGGTATCCTCTTGGGAGACCCAGTACTTC
d_call: .
j_call: TRBJ2-5
clone_size: .
v_call: TRBV5-1

cdr3_aa: CASSLVAGAGGELFF
cdr3_nt: TGCGCCAGCAGCTTGGTCGCGGGAGCGGGCGGGGAGCTGTTTTTT
d_call: TRBD2
j_call: TRBJ2-2
clone_size: .
v_call: TRBV5-1

cdr3_aa: CASSTGAAGNQPQHF
cdr3_nt: TGTGCCAGCAGCACTGGCGCAGCGGGCAATCAGCCCCAGCATTTT
d_call: .
j_call: TRBJ1-5
clone_size: .
v_call: TRBV28

cdr3_aa: CASSHLPGATNEKLFF
cdr3_nt: TGCGCCAGCAGTCATCTTCCAGGGGCAACTAATGAAAAACTGTTTTTT
d_call: .
j_call: TRBJ1-4
clone_size: .
v_call: TRBV23-1

cdr3_aa: CASSPGGVAGLTGELFF
cdr3_nt: TGCGCCAGCAGTCCCGGGGGGGTAGCGGGACTCACCGGGGAGCTGTTTTTT
d_call: TRBD2
j_call: TRBJ2-2
clone_size: .
v_call: TRBV5-1

cdr3_aa: CASSLTTPGGDNEQFF
cdr3_nt: TGTGCCAGCAGCTTAACCACCCCGGGAGGGGACAATGAGCAGTTCTTC
d_call: TRBD2
j_call: TRBJ2-1
clone_size: once
v_call: TRBV7-2

cdr3_aa: CASSLDRANEQFF
cdr3_nt: TGTGCCAGCAGCTTAGACAGGGCCAATGAGCAGTTCTTC
d_call: .
j_call: TRBJ2-1
clone_size: once
v_call: TRBV11-2

cdr3_aa: CASSNQGGGYTF
cdr3_nt: TGTGCCAGCAGTAATCAAGGTGGCGGCTACACCTTC
d_call: .
j_call: TRBJ1-2
clone_size: .
v_call: TRBV6-6

cdr3_aa: CATRGQLNTEAFF
cdr3_nt: TGTGCCACCAGGGGACAGCTGAACACTGAAGCTTTCTTT
d_call: TRBD1
j_call: TRBJ1-1
clone_size: few
v_call: TRBV15

cdr3_aa: CASSLAWRREDSGELFF
cdr3_nt: TGCGCCAGCAGCTTGGCCTGGCGGCGGGAGGATTCCGGGGAGCTGTTTTTT
d_call: TRBD2
j_call: TRBJ2-2
clone_size: .
v_call: TRBV5-1

cdr3_aa: CASSQDFGTNYEQYF
cdr3_nt: TGCGCCAGCAGCCAAGATTTCGGGACCAACTACGAGCAGTACTTC
d_call: .
j_call: TRBJ2-7
clone_size: .
v_call: TRBV4-1

cdr3_aa: CASSQGLMVGELFF
cdr3_nt: TGTGCCAGCAGCCAGGGACTCATGGTGGGGGAGCTGTTTTTT
d_call: .
j_call: TRBJ2-2
clone_size: once
v_call: TRBV6-5

cdr3_aa: CASSTLTDTQYF
cdr3_nt: TGTGCCAGCAGTACTCTCACAGATACGCAGTATTTT
d_call: .
j_call: TRBJ2-3
clone_size: .
v_call: TRBV28

cdr3_aa: CASSSTTGPPGPDTQYF
cdr3_nt: TGTGCCAGCAGTTCCACTACCGGGCCCCCAGGTCCCGATACGCAGTATTTT
d_call: .
j_call: TRBJ2-3
clone_size: .
v_call: TRBV27

cdr3_aa: CASSYGASGNSYEQYF
cdr3_nt: TGTGCCAGCAGTTACGGGGCTAGCGGGAACTCCTACGAGCAGTACTTC
d_call: TRBD2
j_call: TRBJ2-7
clone_size: .
v_call: TRBV6-6

cdr3_aa: CASSLIEGAIHEQFF
cdr3_nt: TGTGCCAGCAGCTTAATAGAGGGGGCAATACATGAGCAGTTCTTC
d_call: TRBD1
j_call: TRBJ2-1
clone_size: .
v_call: TRBV7-9

cdr3_aa: CASSDRGPYEQFF
cdr3_nt: TGCGCCAGCAGTGATAGAGGGCCCTATGAGCAGTTCTTC
d_call: .
j_call: TRBJ2-1
clone_size: .
v_call: TRBV10-1

cdr3_aa: CASSQRGLWGYTF
cdr3_nt: TGTGCCAGCAGCCAACGGGGGCTTTGGGGCTACACCTTC
d_call: .
j_call: TRBJ1-2
clone_size: .
v_call: TRBV7-2

cdr3_aa: CASSLDGDYGYTF
cdr3_nt: TGTGCCAGCAGCTTAGACGGTGACTATGGCTACACCTTC
d_call: .
j_call: TRBJ1-2
clone_size: .
v_call: TRBV5-6

cdr3_aa: CASRPIRHSSYNEQFF
cdr3_nt: TGTGCCAGCAGGCCCATTCGACACAGCTCCTACAATGAGCAGTTCTTC
d_call: .
j_call: TRBJ2-1
clone_size: .
v_call: TRBV7-9

cdr3_aa: CASSFGVTSLNTGELFF
cdr3_nt: TGCGCCAGCAGCTTTGGGGTGACTAGCCTGAACACCGGGGAGCTGTTTTTT
d_call: TRBD2
j_call: TRBJ2-2
clone_size: .
v_call: TRBV5-1

cdr3_aa: CASSQVQRYSNEQFF
cdr3_nt: TGTGCCAGCAGCCAAGTGCAGCGATACTCGAATGAGCAGTTCTTC
d_call: .
j_call: TRBJ2-1
clone_size: .
v_call: TRBV4-2

cdr3_aa: CASSVRDGYTF
cdr3_nt: TGTGCCAGCAGTGTCAGGGATGGCTACACCTTC
d_call: .
j_call: TRBJ1-2
clone_size: .
v_call: TRBV6-1

cdr3_aa: CASSVVSGGDTEAFF
cdr3_nt: TGTGCCAGCAGCGTAGTTTCAGGGGGGGACACTGAAGCTTTCTTT
d_call: TRBD1
j_call: TRBJ1-1
clone_size: .
v_call: TRBV9

cdr3_aa: CASSVGYVTEAFF
cdr3_nt: TGTGCCAGCAGCGTAGGGTACGTCACTGAAGCTTTCTTT
d_call: .
j_call: TRBJ1-1
clone_size: .
v_call: TRBV9

cdr3_aa: CASSHNVAGGGNEQFF
cdr3_nt: TGCGCCAGCAGCCACAACGTAGCGGGAGGGGGCAATGAGCAGTTCTTC
d_call: TRBD2
j_call: TRBJ2-1
clone_size: .
v_call: TRBV4-3

cdr3_aa: CASNDDYGLTGELFF
cdr3_nt: TGCGCCAGCAACGACGACTATGGTTTAACCGGGGAGCTGTTTTTT
d_call: .
j_call: TRBJ2-2
clone_size: .
v_call: TRBV5-1

cdr3_aa: CASSISGTLETQYF
cdr3_nt: TGTGCCAGCAGCATCTCCGGGACTCTGGAGACCCAGTACTTC
d_call: .
j_call: TRBJ2-5
clone_size: .
v_call: TRBV7-8

cdr3_aa: CASSPRTSGSHEQYF
cdr3_nt: TGTGCCAGCAGCCCCCGGACTAGCGGGAGTCACGAGCAGTACTTC
d_call: TRBD2
j_call: TRBJ2-7
clone_size: once
v_call: TRBV9